These 13 T cell receptor beta chains originate from one sample sequenced in a study of post-analysis software for immune sequencing data (dated by TCRdb to about 2015). The paper as a whole reports these results and caveats: Significantly higher frequencies in patients than in controls were found for roughly 5 TRBV segments, including TRBV5-6, TRBV5-1 and TRBV20-1.

The antigens these receptors bind are not known. Receptor amplification or capture employed PCR. These reads were obtained on an Illumina HiSeq 2500. To reduce PCR and sequencing biases, unique molecular identifiers were incorporated into the TCR beta cDNA libraries. Using fastp trimming at Q25 and MiXCR clonotype assembly, TCRdb reanalyzed the public sequencing data and kept in-frame beta chains. One record per CDR3 amino acid sequence lists the most common genes and DNA. The table for this sample lists roughly 870,000 distinct CDR3 sequences; roughly half of them were counted only once. In total, the top ten clones hold around 4.5% of the sample. The source material was blood. These receptors came from a girl between 10 and 17 years old with multiple sclerosis.

In this sample, this clonotype turned up a few times. This chain links TRBV29-1 with TRBJ2-1; D call uncertain. The germline V and J ends were trimmed by 1 base and 0 bases, with 13 bases remaining between them. CDR1 is SQVTM and CDR2 is ANQGSEA in the germline V gene. CDR3 length equals 16 residues. The CDR3, as DNA: TGCAGCGTTGAAGGTACAGCGCCGAGCTCCTACAATGAGCAGTTCTTC. Amino acids: CSVEGTAPSSYNEQFF.

This clonotype turned up a few times. The gene calls are TRBV10-3 and TRBJ2-5; the D is unclear. The J call may be wrong; the DNA end is better matched by TRBJ2-7. The CDR3 is 13 amino acids. CDR1 and CDR2 from the germline V gene are ENHRY and SYGVKD. The CDR3 DNA follows: TGTGCCATGTCCGAAGTGACTCAAGGCGAGCAGTACTTC. Translating it yields CAMSEVTQGEQYF.

V usage is TRBV5-1 and J usage is TRBJ1-2; a weak D match, TRBD1 (5 bases). The CDR3 runs 14 residues. Germline V gives CDR1 SGHRS, CDR2 YFSETQ. Trimming removed 0 bases at V and 4 bases at J, with 10 bases between. CDR3 in amino acids: CASSLAEQGYGYTF. CDR3 bases: TGCGCCAGCAGCTTGGCCGAGCAGGGCTATGGCTACACCTTC. The full variable domain, rest sourced from reference TRBV5-1 and TRBJ1-2, is KAGVTQTPRYLIKTRGQQVTLSCSPISGHRSVSWYQQTPGQGLQFLFEYFSETQRNKGNFPGRFSGRQFSNSRSEMNVSTLELGDSALYLCASSLAEQGYGYTFGSGTRLTVV.

The chain carries TRBV5-1 and TRBJ1-1; D call uncertain. The germline gives CDR1 SGHRS, CDR2 YFSETQ. V dropped 4 bases and J dropped 4 bases, with 8 bases sitting between them. The CDR3 totals 12 residues. CDR3 sequence reads: CASSDPGTEAFF. As DNA, the CDR3 is TGCGCCAGCAGCGATCCGGGCACTGAAGCTTTCTTT. Looking up the rest from reference TRBV5-1 and TRBJ1-1 gives the full variable domain: KAGVTQTPRYLIKTRGQQVTLSCSPISGHRSVSWYQQTPGQGLQFLFEYFSETQRNKGNFPGRFSGRQFSNSRSEMNVSTLELGDSALYLCASSDPGTEAFFGQGTRLTVV.

This clonotype was seen a few times. This chain uses TRBV7-2 with TRBJ1-1; 7 positions match TRBD1. The ends lost 1 base at V and 9 bases at J; junction bases unmatched: 17. CDR1 is SGHTA and CDR2 is FQGNSA in the germline V gene. This CDR3 has 17 amino acids. CDR3 residues: CASSLGGGTADTSKAFF. The DNA for the CDR3 is TGTGCCAGCAGCTTAGGCGGGGGGACAGCAGACACATCGAAAGCTTTCTTT.

This clonotype was counted a few times. The J gene is TRBJ1-2, the V gene TRBV12-3 or TRBV12-4, with 12 bases matching TRBD1. This CDR3 has 14 residues. The J segment lost 6 bases and the V segment lost 5 bases, leaving 4 bases of the junction unmatched. The DNA for the CDR3 is TGTGCCAGCAGTGGGGACAGGGGGCACCATGGCTACACCTTC. Residues: CASSGDRGHHGYTF.

The rearrangement uses TRBV6-6 and TRBJ2-3, with a tentative D call TRBD2 (6 bases). V lost 0 bases and J 1 base, leaving 11 bases between the germline ends. The CDR3 spans 16 residues. CDR1 and CDR2 from the germline V gene are MNHNY and SVGAGI (reference sequence). CDR3 sequence reads: CASSYSAGIRTDTQYF. The CDR3 bases are TGTGCCAGCAGTTACTCTGCGGGGATCCGCACAGATACGCAGTATTTT.

The gene calls are TRBV5-1 and TRBJ2-2; D is perhaps TRBD2 (5 bases). With 2 bases removed from V and 3 bases from J, the gap between germline ends came to 11 bases. Germline V gene data show CDR1 as SGHRS and CDR2 as YFSETQ. The CDR3 length is 15 residues. The CDR3 loop reads CASSLSLADTGELFF. CDR3 DNA: TGCGCCAGCAGCTTATCCCTAGCCGACACCGGGGAGCTGTTTTTT.

The rearrangement uses TRBV5-1 and TRBJ2-1; 10 bases agree with TRBD1. The CDR3 has 17 amino acids. Germline CDR1 reads SGHRS; CDR2 reads YFSETQ. V lost 4 bases, J lost 5 bases, and 12 bases stayed unmatched. CDR3 protein: CASSPRLDRGQNNEQFF. The CDR3 DNA reads TGCGCCAGCAGCCCGAGACTAGACAGGGGGCAGAACAATGAGCAGTTCTTC.

This clonotype was observed a single time. The V gene is TRBV7-2, the J gene TRBJ2-3; D perhaps matches TRBD1 (5 bases). CDR1 and CDR2 (germline): SGHTA, FQGNSA. Trimming cost V 4 bases and J 0 bases, with 14 bases left between them. CDR3 length: 16 residues. This CDR3 is CASSSIWTTSTDTQYF. CDR3 DNA sequence: TGTGCCAGCAGCTCCATCTGGACAACTAGCACAGATACGCAGTATTTT.

This sequence joins TRBV12-3 or TRBV12-4 and TRBJ2-1; D might be TRBD1 (6 bases). Deletions cut 7 bases from V and 8 bases from J, with 15 bases between. This CDR3 contains 13 residues. The CDR3 coding sequence is TGTGCCAGCACTATTCAGGGGAACGATGAGCAGTTCTTC. Protein sequence: CASTIQGNDEQFF.

The rearrangement links TRBV20-1 to TRBJ2-5; tentatively, D is TRBD2 (6 bases). With 4 bases removed from V and 4 bases from J, the gap between germline ends came to 13 bases. Germline assignment: CDR1 DFQATT and CDR2 SNEGSKA (reference sequence). CDR3 size: 13 residues. CDR3 in amino acids: CSAKKGLGETQYF. Written as DNA, the CDR3 is TGCAGTGCTAAGAAGGGACTCGGAGAGACCCAGTACTTC.

The V call is TRBV10-3, the J call TRBJ1-2; D perhaps matches TRBD1 (5 bases). Trimming removed 3 bases at V and 6 bases at J, with 23 bases between. Germline CDR1 reads ENHRY; CDR2 reads SYGVKD. CDR3 size: 17 residues. CDR3 coding DNA: TGTGCCATCAGTGATTTGGGGGTTCGGGGATTTTTGGATGGCTACACCTTC. Residues: CAISDLGVRGFLDGYTF.